This TCR beta chain was sequenced in a study of molecular identifiers for immune sequencing clone quantification (dated by TCRdb to 2016 to 2019). About the investigation overall: For a replicate experiment, the RNA from either approximately 20,000 or 100,000 naive CD8 T cells was divided into five aliquots, and four of those aliquots went on to sequencing. CD8 T cells were used in a methods study to benchmark molecular-identifier clustering-based TCR repertoire sequencing (MIDCIRS) and TCR RNA copy counting.

This clonotype was counted many times. Its cognate antigen has yet to be identified. No much larger clone is present one base from it, and per-base qualities are unavailable. Naive CD8 T cell libraries were made from about 20,000 to 1,000,000 sorted cells using 10%, 30% or 50% of purified RNA. Naive CD8 T cells were FACS-sorted as CD8+CD4-CCR7+CD45RA+ on a BD FACSAria II into RLT Plus buffer. To test detection sensitivity, Jurkat RNA equivalent to roughly eleven TCR copies was spiked into samples of about 19,000-1,000,000 naive CD8 T cells. Enrichment of CD8 T cells was performed with RosetteSep CD8+ T Cell Enrichment Cocktail and Ficoll-Paque, after which ACK red cell lysis was carried out. Findings and caveats that apply to the study as a whole: The sizes of highly expanded clones could end up underestimated when identical TCR molecules share a barcode. Modeling estimated about 3 recovered TCR RNA copies per cell, compared with about 9.8 by digital PCR, which implies roughly 27% capture efficiency. Naive libraries contained spiked-in Jurkat TCR RNA (roughly 10 copies' worth), which is not part of the donor repertoire. In CMV-specific effector cells, clones with more than 20 RNA copies accounted for over 99% of molecules, whereas in naive cells such clones accounted for under 1%. Spiked-in Jurkat TCR RNA equal to a single cell's worth was reported to be detectable even within 1,100,000 naive CD8 T cells. When barcode sub-clustering was not used, chimeric consensus sequences inflated TCR diversity, with chimeras reaching as high as 47%.

From the germline V gene, CDR1 is SGHDT and CDR2 is YYEEEE. V and J are trimmed by 4 bases and 3 bases, and the gene matches miss 12 bases of the junction. The cysteine opens and the phenylalanine closes a CDR3 of 16 amino acids. The read is trimmed to its CDR3 DNA, 48 bases read in frame from base 1. Libraries were made using PCR. TCRdb records Illumina HiSeq 4000 as the sequencer. Bulk TCR libraries were prepared as previously described, using TCR primers listed in Table S5. The Qiagen AllPrep DNA/RNA kit was used to purify total RNA. Reads from multiple sequencing runs of the same library were pooled before analysis. In the paper's pipeline: Only reads with exact TCR constant sequence were kept, trimmed to 150 nt, and grouped by their 12-nt molecular barcodes. Reads in each barcode group were sub-clustered using a 15% Levenshtein threshold, and a quality-weighted consensus sequence was built for each RNA molecule. Non-functional sequences were removed, as were lower-count sequences one edit away from another. Based on fitting two negative binomial distributions, any barcode sub-cluster with under 20% of the maximum read count was discarded. Using fastp at Q25 and MiXCR, TCRdb reprocessed the public reads and kept productive beta chains. A single entry per CDR3 protein holds the most common genes and DNA from its merged rows. TCRdb's processing, not the authors', yielded these V and J calls. Recorded for this sample are hundreds of thousands of distinct CDR3 sequences; around a fifth of them occurred a single time. In total, the top ten clones hold roughly 0.8% of the sample.

The receptor was derived from a human donor in good health. Some libraries in this study had Jurkat cell RNA spiked in. The sequence is built from TRBV5-6 and TRBJ2-7; the junction holds 8 bases that match TRBD1. Sequencing was done on a sample of naive CD8+ T cells from blood, with Jurkat cell RNA spiked in. The sample's cell subset or site label, in plain terms: FACS-sorted CD8+CD4-CCR7+CD45RA+ naive T cells. The CDR3 reads as follows: CASSLALGTGFYEQYF. The DNA sequence reads TGTGCCAGCAGCCTAGCTCTAGGGACAGGCTTCTACGAGCAGTACTTC. With the rest looked up from the reference TRBV5-6 and TRBJ2-7 genes rather than sequenced, the full variable domain is DAGVTQSPTHLIKTRGQQVTLRCSPKSGHDTVSWYQQALGQGPQFIFQYYEEEERQRGNFPDRFSGHQFPNYSSELNVNALLLGDSALYLCASSLALGTGFYEQYFGPGTRLTVT.